Listed below are T cell receptor beta chains from one sample, sequenced in a study of shared clonotypes between healthy human individuals. Sequenced by immunoSEQ multiplex PCR; TCRdb stores in-frame clones only, minus some. The sample includes roughly 2.1 million clones, just over 90% of them seen just once. Material: naive CD8+ T cells from PBMCs. The receptors were gathered from a young man in good health. Some clones in this sample may be carry-over from other donors' samples. Both conserved end residues are trimmed from each CDR3. Each record gives: J gene, V gene, CDR3 protein.

j_gene: TRBJ1-2; v_gene: TRBV6-5; CDR3aa: ASSPRTVGLGT
j_gene: TRBJ1-2; v_gene: TRBV5-1; CDR3aa: ASSLMRNYGYT
j_gene: TRBJ2-1; v_gene: TRBV6-6; CDR3aa: ASSLLAGGPNEQF
j_gene: TRBJ1-1; v_gene: TRBV7-9; CDR3aa: ASSFLDRGDTEAF
j_gene: TRBJ2-2; v_gene: TRBV9; CDR3aa: ASQSVTGELF
j_gene: TRBJ2-2; v_gene: TRBV4-1; CDR3aa: ASRGPGLTVSGELF
j_gene: TRBJ1-1; v_gene: TRBV28; CDR3aa: ASSLPAGGSAEAF
j_gene: TRBJ2-1; v_gene: TRBV13; CDR3aa: ASSLEARGSYNEQF
j_gene: TRBJ2-2; v_gene: TRBV19; CDR3aa: ASSIAGDYTGELF
j_gene: TRBJ2-7; v_gene: TRBV10-3; CDR3aa: AISARTGGLSRSYEQY
j_gene: TRBJ2-5; v_gene: TRBV27; CDR3aa: ASSFGWGKETQY
j_gene: TRBJ2-2; v_gene: TRBV7-8; CDR3aa: ASSLVESTTVGELF
j_gene: TRBJ1-4; v_gene: TRBV4-3; CDR3aa: ASSQALQGELF
j_gene: .; v_gene: TRBV4-1; CDR3aa: ASSQEAGGSYEQY
j_gene: TRBJ2-7; v_gene: TRBV6-5; CDR3aa: ASSPGQNYEQY
j_gene: TRBJ2-3; v_gene: TRBV28; CDR3aa: ASSSSGRIGKGDTQY
j_gene: TRBJ1-2; v_gene: TRBV4-1; CDR3aa: ASSPHAADNGYT
j_gene: TRBJ1-2; v_gene: TRBV2; CDR3aa: ASSGVNSYGYT
j_gene: TRBJ2-2; v_gene: TRBV28; CDR3aa: ASSPLGGPSGELF
j_gene: TRBJ1-3; v_gene: TRBV10-3; CDR3aa: AIRPGQVSGNTIY
j_gene: TRBJ2-1; v_gene: TRBV7-8; CDR3aa: ASSQGTLTEQF
j_gene: TRBJ1-5; v_gene: TRBV4-1; CDR3aa: ASSQVRGQPQH
j_gene: TRBJ2-5; v_gene: TRBV30; CDR3aa: ACNQLGLLRETQY
j_gene: TRBJ2-7; v_gene: TRBV6-4; CDR3aa: ASSDYPTVPYEQY
j_gene: TRBJ1-2; v_gene: TRBV13; CDR3aa: ASSLAAGYGYT
j_gene: TRBJ2-2; v_gene: TRBV7-9; CDR3aa: ASSFPSGSPTGELF
j_gene: TRBJ2-2; v_gene: TRBV6-4; CDR3aa: ASSDSYTGELF
j_gene: TRBJ2-6; v_gene: TRBV12-5; CDR3aa: ASGVDRGTGANVLT
j_gene: TRBJ1-5; v_gene: TRBV29-1; CDR3aa: SVEKGRQFVGNQPQH
j_gene: TRBJ1-1; v_gene: TRBV27; CDR3aa: ASSFGSGLLEAF
j_gene: TRBJ2-7; v_gene: TRBV27; CDR3aa: ASSLYSGSYEQY
j_gene: TRBJ2-1; v_gene: TRBV30; CDR3aa: AWSSTGKFDEQF
j_gene: TRBJ1-5; v_gene: TRBV6-1; CDR3aa: ASSDGTGIYSNQPQH
j_gene: TRBJ2-5; v_gene: TRBV6-5; CDR3aa: ASSSRVSYQETQY
j_gene: TRBJ2-7; v_gene: TRBV28; CDR3aa: ASSSDSLYEQY
j_gene: TRBJ2-5; v_gene: TRBV10-2; CDR3aa: ASSETGVRKTQY
j_gene: TRBJ2-7; v_gene: TRBV27; CDR3aa: ASSLGTRGYEQY
j_gene: TRBJ1-2; v_gene: TRBV27; CDR3aa: ASSLLPRSYGYT
j_gene: TRBJ2-7; v_gene: TRBV11-2; CDR3aa: ASSLLPYEQY
j_gene: TRBJ2-7; v_gene: TRBV5-3; CDR3aa: ARSFQGIPYYEQY
j_gene: TRBJ2-5; v_gene: TRBV18; CDR3aa: ASSENTGAGQETQY
j_gene: TRBJ1-5; v_gene: TRBV4-1; CDR3aa: ASSQGVYQPQH
j_gene: TRBJ1-2; v_gene: TRBV15; CDR3aa: ATSRRTRTAINYGYT
j_gene: TRBJ2-2; v_gene: TRBV28; CDR3aa: ASRIGSKSGELF
j_gene: TRBJ1-2; v_gene: TRBV7-9; CDR3aa: ASSLASMGDYGYT
j_gene: TRBJ2-7; v_gene: TRBV13; CDR3aa: ASSFRRETTYEQY
j_gene: TRBJ1-1; v_gene: TRBV5-1; CDR3aa: ASSLVRGEQKSTEAF
j_gene: TRBJ1-5; v_gene: TRBV27; CDR3aa: ASSPRGTGNQPQH
j_gene: TRBJ1-2; v_gene: TRBV4-1; CDR3aa: ASSHRGTADGYT
j_gene: TRBJ2-5; v_gene: TRBV2; CDR3aa: ASSEALAYQETQY